This TCR beta chain derives from a study of cytomegalovirus exposure and HLA in healthy donors. Germline CDR1 MDHEN, CDR2 SYDVKM. The CDR3 has 13 amino acids. Trimming removed 8 bases from V and 6 bases from J; junction bases left unmatched: 4. The PCR made use of 60 Vbeta and 13 Jbeta primers. Data came from immunoSEQ multiplex PCR; TCRdb stores just in-frame clones and leaves some out. The repertoire holds roughly 110,000 clones, with over 70% as singletons. The chain uses TRBV28 and TRBJ1-4, with TRBD1 matching over 9 bases. Sequenced: PBMCs. The TCR was taken from a female donor in good health and CMV-seronegative. DNA of the CDR3: TGTGCCAGCGGGACAGGGTCTTATGAAAAACTGTTTTTT. Protein sequence: CASGTGSYEKLFF.